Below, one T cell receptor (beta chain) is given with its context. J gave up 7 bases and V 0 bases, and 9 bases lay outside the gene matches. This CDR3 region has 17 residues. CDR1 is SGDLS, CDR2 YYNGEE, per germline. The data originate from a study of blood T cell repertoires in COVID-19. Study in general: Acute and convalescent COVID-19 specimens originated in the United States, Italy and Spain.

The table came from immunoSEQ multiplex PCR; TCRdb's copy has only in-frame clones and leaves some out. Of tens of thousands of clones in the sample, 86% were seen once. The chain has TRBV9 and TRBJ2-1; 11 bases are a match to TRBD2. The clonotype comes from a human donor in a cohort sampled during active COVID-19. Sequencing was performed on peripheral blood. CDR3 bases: TGTGCCAGCAGCGTAGATCTGGGACTAGCGGTAGTGAATGAGCAGTTCTTC. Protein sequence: CASSVDLGLAVVNEQFF.